The sequence of this T cell receptor (beta chain) was determined in a study of cytomegalovirus exposure and HLA in healthy donors. Notes on this clone: The antigen is undetermined.

Study-wide findings and caveats: The dataset shows that most TCR sequences were rare, while some public TCRs occurred in many donors.

The study ran its PCR with 60 Vbeta and 13 Jbeta primers. Using immunoSEQ multiplex PCR, the repertoire was profiled, and TCRdb retains in-frame clones only, with some absent. The sample contains a few hundred thousand clones, around 80% of which appear only once. The sequence derives from a girl aged 2 to 10 in good health and CMV-seronegative. The sequenced material came from PBMCs.

The CDR3 nucleotides are TGTGCCTGGACGGGACTAGCGGGAACAGATACGCAGTATTTT. Its protein product is CAWTGLAGTDTQYF. The gene calls are TRBV30 and TRBJ2-3, with TRBD2 matching over 13 bases. Germline lookup yields CDR1 GTSNPN and CDR2 SVGIG (reference sequence). The CDR3 covers 14 residues. V trimming: 4 bases; J trimming: 3 bases; junction bases outside the gene matches: 1. The entire variable domain, with the rest obtained from reference TRBV30 and TRBJ2-3, is as follows: SQTIHQWPATLVQPVGSPLSLECTVEGTSNPNLYWYRQAAGRGLQLLFYSVGIGQISSEVPQNLSASRPQDRQFILSSKKLLLSDSGFYLCAWTGLAGTDTQYFGPGTRLTVL.